The 6 T cell receptor beta chains reported below all come from one sample, sequenced in a study of blood T cells in healthy people across ages. A second roughly 7 to 12 cycle PCR used barcoded and J-beta primers. Each CDR3 protein is one row after TCRdb ran MiXCR on the 5' RACE reads. The sample has just over 800,000 distinct CDR3 sequences; around 68% are singletons. The specimen sequenced was blood. These receptors came from a man aged 25 to 45 in good health.

The gene calls are TRBV7-9 and TRBJ2-2; D tentatively reads TRBD1 or TRBD2 (5 bases each). CDR1 is SEHNR and CDR2 is FQNEAQ in the germline V gene (reference sequence). The ends were cut back, 6 bases at V and 2 bases at J, with 10 bases in the middle. The CDR3 loop spans 14 amino acids. The CDR3 protein is CASRGRSNTGELFF. CDR3 coding DNA: TGTGCCAGCAGGGGACGATCTAACACCGGGGAGCTGTTTTTT.

V gene TRBV14 combines with J gene TRBJ2-7; D may be TRBD2 (6 bases). The germline gives CDR1 SGHDN, CDR2 FVKESK. V gave up 0 bases and J gave up 3 bases, with 18 bases separating them. The CDR3 covers 17 residues. As DNA, the CDR3 is TGTGCCAGCAGCCAAGATTTTTGGCAGGGAGGAAACTACGAGCAGTACTTC. Translation gives CASSQDFWQGGNYEQYF.

V and J are TRBV24-1 and TRBJ1-2; tentative D call: TRBD1 (6 bases). This CDR3 contains 16 residues. Germline V gene sequence: CDR1 KGHDR, CDR2 SFDVKD. V lost 3 bases and J lost 3, with 16 bases in between. This CDR3 is CATSDRGHGKDYGYTF. The CDR3 coding sequence is TGTGCCACCAGTGATAGGGGACACGGTAAGGACTATGGCTACACCTTC.

This chain links TRBV6-5 with TRBJ1-4; 10 bases are shared with TRBD1. From germline, CDR1 is MNHEY and CDR2 SVGAGI. The CDR3 runs to 15 residues. V shed 6 bases and J 8 bases; nucleotides not matched to a gene: 9. CDR3 sequence: CASSSDRGGEEKLFF. Written as DNA, the CDR3 is TGTGCCAGCAGCTCGGACAGGGGGGGTGAAGAAAAACTGTTTTTT.

This clonotype was detected a few times. This chain joins TRBV4-3 and TRBJ2-4; D may match TRBD1 or TRBD2 (6 bases each). The J call could be wrong; TRBJ2-7 is a better fit for the DNA end. This CDR3 has 15 residues. CDR1 is LGHNA, CDR2 YSLEER, per germline. The CDR3 spells CASSQDRGPGYEQYF. The DNA for the CDR3 is TGCGCCAGCAGCCAAGACCGGGGGCCGGGATACGAGCAGTACTTC.

The rearrangement uses TRBV20-1 and TRBJ2-7, with D perhaps given as TRBD1 or TRBD2 (5 bases each). V was cut by 6 bases and J by 1 base, with 16 bases left in between. The CDR3 spans 14 residues. Germline loops: CDR1 DFQATT, CDR2 SNEGSKA (reference sequence). This chain's CDR3 is CSARSGLQSYEQYF. CDR3 in DNA: TGCAGTGCCCGCTCGGGGCTACAATCCTACGAGCAGTACTTC.